These 18 T cell receptor beta chains were sequenced from one sample in a study of cytomegalovirus exposure and HLA in healthy donors (dated by TCRdb to 2015 to 2018). The library was obtained by the immunoSEQ multiplex PCR assay. The multiplex PCR relied on a mix of 60 forward primers for TCR Vbeta segments and 13 reverse primers for TCR Jbeta segments. TCRdb took this table from immuneACCESS and kept in-frame rearrangements with V and J called. Such tables lack part of the clones; where checked against another copy, unresolved V genes explain under half of the gap, and the rest is unexplained. Per the sample table, the count is tens of thousands of clones. The leading ten clones occupy 3.8% of the sample. Specimen: PBMCs. These receptors were collected from a young man in good health and CMV-seropositive.

This chain links TRBV6-1 with TRBJ1-2; 10 positions match TRBD1. This CDR3 is 15 amino acids long. Trimming took 4 bases from V and 6 from J; bases not matched to a gene: 8. Germline V lookup: CDR1 MNHNS, CDR2 SASEGT. The CDR3 DNA reads as TGTGCCAGCAGTGTCCTTCGACAGGGGGCGAATGGCTACACCTTC. It yields the protein CASSVLRQGANGYTF.

This chain links TRBV15 with TRBJ1-4; 7 bases match TRBD1. From germline, CDR1 is LNHNV and CDR2 YYDKDF (reference sequence). The CDR3 length is 15 residues. J was trimmed by 4 bases and V by 3 bases; bases with no gene match: 5. The CDR3 DNA is TGTGCCACCAGCAGCCGACAGGGCGATAATGAAAAACTGTTTTTT. This codes for CATSSRQGDNEKLFF.

The chain is built from TRBV7-8 and TRBJ1-6; weak D call: TRBD1 (5 bases). Germline CDR1 and CDR2: SGHVS and FQNEAQ. V lost 1 base to trimming and J lost 14 bases, with 12 bases between them. This CDR3 is 13 amino acids long. Here the CDR3 reads CASSLGVGTTLHF. CDR3 sequence (DNA): TGTGCCAGCAGCTTAGGGGTGGGGACTACCCTCCACTTT.

V and J are TRBV28 and TRBJ1-5; 7 positions match TRBD1. Germline trimming cut 2 bases from V and 0 bases from J; bases unmatched to any gene: 4. The length of the CDR3 is 16 residues. Per germline, CDR1 MDHEN and CDR2 SYDVKM. DNA for the CDR3: TGTGCCAGCAGTTTACGCACAGGGGTTAGCAATCAGCCCCAGCATTTT. Translated, it gives CASSLRTGVSNQPQHF.

This chain joins TRBV7-8 and TRBJ2-5; the match to TRBD2 covers 8 bases. The CDR3 has 15 residues. Looked up from germline, CDR1 is SGHVS and CDR2 is FQNEAQ. V trimming: 1 base; J trimming: 5 bases; junction bases outside the gene matches: 6. The CDR3 DNA follows: TGTGCCAGCAGCTTAGTACGGCGGGGGGACGAGACCCAGTACTTC. Protein: CASSLVRRGDETQYF. The whole variable domain, remainder taken from reference TRBV7-8 and TRBJ2-5, is GAGVSQSPRYKVAKRGQDVALRCDPISGHVSLFWYQQALGQGPEFLTYFQNEAQLDKSGLPSDRFFAERPEGSVSTLKIQRTQQEDSAVYLCASSLVRRGDETQYFGPGTRLLVL.

The rearrangement joins TRBV5-1 to TRBJ2-7; 10 bases are a match to TRBD1. Germline lookup yields CDR1 SGHRS and CDR2 YFSETQ. This CDR3 has 16 residues. With V trimmed by 5 bases and J by 6 bases, 14 bases remained unmatched. The CDR3 region has the DNA TGCGCCAGCAGAGATGGAAGGGGACAGGGGTTTGGCGAGCAGTACTTC. Residues: CASRDGRGQGFGEQYF.

The rearrangement joins TRBV5-1 to TRBJ2-5, with D perhaps matching TRBD2 (5 bases). V lost 1 base and J lost 4, with 11 bases in between. This CDR3 contains 14 residues. Germline values: CDR1 SGHRS, CDR2 YFSETQ. CDR3 DNA sequence: TGCGCCAGCAGCTTGCCGGAAAGCGGAGAGACCCAGTACTTC. Protein sequence: CASSLPESGETQYF.

The V and J genes are TRBV5-4 and TRBJ1-1; tentatively, D is TRBD1 (5 bases). The germline gives CDR1 SGHNT, CDR2 YYREEE (reference sequence). The length of the CDR3 is 15 residues. V lost 2 bases to trimming and J lost 5 bases, with 16 bases between them. The CDR3 loop is CASSFGMGLATEAFF. DNA for the CDR3: TGTGCCAGCAGCTTCGGCATGGGACTGGCGACTGAAGCTTTCTTT.

The chain combines TRBV29-1 with TRBJ2-3; TRBD1 matches at 9 bases. Per the germline V gene, CDR1 is SQVTM and CDR2 is ANQGSEA. Germline trimming cut 4 bases from V and 2 bases from J; bases unmatched to any gene: 4. The CDR3 loop spans 14 amino acids. CDR3 nucleotides: TGCAGCGTTGTCCGGGACAGGGCCACAGATACGCAGTATTTT. This codes for CSVVRDRATDTQYF.

The V and J genes are TRBV7-9 and TRBJ1-4; D perhaps matches TRBD1 (6 bases). From germline, CDR1 is SEHNR and CDR2 FQNEAQ (reference sequence). The germline V and J ends were trimmed by 3 bases and 7 bases, with 15 bases remaining between them. CDR3 length: 15 residues. The CDR3 nucleotides are TGTGCCAGCAGCTTGCGCGGGGGAGGGGGTGAAAAACTGTTTTTT. Translation gives CASSLRGGGGEKLFF. The variable domain in full, with the rest retrieved from reference TRBV7-9 and TRBJ1-4, is DTGVSQNPRHKITKRGQNVTFRCDPISEHNRLYWYRQTLGQGPEFLTYFQNEAQLEKSRLLSDRFSAERPKGSFSTLEIQRTEQGDSAMYLCASSLRGGGGEKLFFGSGTQLSVL.

The chain links TRBV5-4 to TRBJ1-1; TRBD1 agrees at 8 bases. Germline CDR1 is SGHNT and CDR2 is YYREEE (reference sequence). The ends lost 4 bases at V and 5 bases at J; junction bases unmatched: 7. The CDR3 has 14 residues. The CDR3 loop reads CASSPGQGETEAFF. The CDR3 DNA reads as TGTGCCAGCAGCCCCGGACAGGGAGAGACTGAAGCTTTCTTT.

The V call is TRBV2, the J call TRBJ2-1, with a possible D match to TRBD2 (5 bases). Trimming left V 6 bases short and J 4 bases short, with 7 bases between. Germline V lookup: CDR1 SNHLY, CDR2 FYNNEI. This CDR3 has 12 amino acids. The CDR3 protein is CASRWTYNEQFF. The CDR3, as DNA: TGTGCCAGCAGATGGACTTACAATGAGCAGTTCTTC.

The chain combines TRBV7-8 with TRBJ1-2; 11 bases match TRBD1. The CDR3 is made up of 15 amino acids. The J segment lost 4 bases and the V segment lost 3 bases, leaving 4 bases of the junction unmatched. CDR1 is SGHVS, CDR2 FQNEAQ, per germline. The CDR3 DNA is TGTGCCAGCAGCTTGTGGACAGGGGGCCCCTATGGCTACACCTTC. This encodes CASSLWTGGPYGYTF.

The gene calls are TRBV29-1 and TRBJ1-2; D is uncertain. The CDR3 has 15 residues. CDR1 SQVTM and CDR2 ANQGSEA come from the germline V gene. V lost 1 base, J lost 3 bases, and 15 bases lay in between. This CDR3 is CSVEVYPRFDYGYTF. The CDR3 DNA sequence: TGCAGCGTTGAAGTCTACCCCCGATTCGACTATGGCTACACCTTC.

The V call is TRBV19, the J call TRBJ2-7; 11 bases align to TRBD2. The CDR3 covers 14 residues. Germline assignment: CDR1 LNHDA and CDR2 SQIVND (reference sequence). Germline trimming cut 4 bases from V and 7 bases from J; bases unmatched to any gene: 6. The CDR3 nucleotides read TGTGCCAGTAGTACAGGACTAGCGGGTGGTGAGCAGTACTTC. Its protein is CASSTGLAGGEQYF.

Comments on this clone: Sequence at one end of the junction differs from germline and may be a read error. The chain's CDR3 is CASTLGGIRGTEAFF. Here the CDR3 DNA reads TGCGCCAGCACCTTGGGGGGTATCCGGGGCACTGAAGCTTTCTTT. The genes are TRBV5-1 and TRBJ1-1, with D possibly TRBD1 on 5 matching bases. Germline CDR1 and CDR2: SGHRS and YFSETQ. This CDR3 has 15 residues.

This chain connects TRBV5-8 to TRBJ1-4; D unresolved. The CDR3 extends over 14 amino acids. V dropped 0 bases and J dropped 10 bases, with 13 bases sitting between them. Germline CDR1 and CDR2: SGHTS and YDEGEE. Here the CDR3 DNA reads TGTGCCAGCAGCTTGGCCGGGTCCAGTGGAAAACTGTTTTTT. Translation: CASSLAGSSGKLFF. Drawing the rest from reference TRBV5-8 and TRBJ1-4, the complete variable domain is EAGVTQSPTHLIKTRGQQATLRCSPISGHTSVYWYQQALGLGLQFLLWYDEGEERNRGNFPPRFSGRQFPNYSSELNVNALELEDSALYLCASSLAGSSGKLFFGSGTQLSVL.

The chain carries TRBV5-4 and TRBJ2-7; 14 bases agree with TRBD2. V lost 5 bases and J lost 7; bases outside the gene matches: 17. Germline V CDR1 and CDR2: SGHNT, YYREEE (reference sequence). This CDR3 has 18 residues. The CDR3 sequence is CASSSKTLGLAGDGEQYF. The CDR3 DNA reads as TGTGCCAGCAGTTCTAAAACGTTGGGACTAGCGGGAGATGGAGAGCAGTACTTC.